This T cell receptor beta chain was sequenced for a study of blood T cell repertoires in COVID-19. Study background: The United States, Italy and Spain provided the acute and convalescent COVID-19 samples. T cells, B-cell-depleted T cells, or PBMCs supplied cDNA or gDNA.

Germline CDR1 MDHEN, CDR2 SYDVKM. The CDR3 is made up of 15 amino acids. The V end lost 2 bases, the J end lost 6 bases, and 16 bases lay between the germline ends. Authors' methods: The assay estimated nucleated cells by amplifying reference gene primers. The protocol was immunoSEQ multiplex PCR, while the TCRdb copy is restricted to in-frame clones and leaves out a portion. Clone size and V and J calls were adopted from that table, with D and trimming inferred from the DNA. The table lists roughly 70,000 clones, more than 70% of them singletons. The chain carries TRBV28 and TRBJ1-2, with a weak D call TRBD1 (5 bases). The receptor was derived from a human donor in a cohort sampled during active COVID-19. Material: peripheral blood. The CDR3 reads CASSLAREYGHGYTF. In DNA, the CDR3 is TGTGCCAGCAGTTTAGCCAGGGAATATGGTCATGGCTACACCTTC.